The 5 T cell receptor beta chains below all came from one sample that was sequenced in a study of blood T cells in healthy people across ages. The authors ran a second PCR of about 6 to 11 cycles using a sample-barcoded 5' primer and a J-beta primer mix. TCRdb called the 5' RACE reads again in MiXCR, with one record for every CDR3 protein. The profile shows some 1.5 million distinct CDR3 sequences, roughly 43% of them singletons. The specimen was blood. All receptors derive from a woman younger than 30 in good health.

The V and J genes are TRBV24-1 and TRBJ2-1; D unclear. Trimming removed 3 bases from V and 6 bases from J, with 20 bases in between. This CDR3 has 17 residues. Germline V lookup: CDR1 KGHDR, CDR2 SFDVKD. Written as DNA, the CDR3 is TGTGCCACCAGTGATCCCGGGTCTTCAAGCCTTTGCAATGAGCAGTTCTTC. It specifies CATSDPGSSSLCNEQFF.

The gene calls are TRBV28 and TRBJ2-7; 7 bases are shared with TRBD1. Losses at the gene ends were 1 base for V and 3 bases for J; bases not matched to a gene: 6. This CDR3 is 15 amino acids long. Per the germline V gene, CDR1 is MDHEN and CDR2 is SYDVKM. The CDR3 DNA follows: TGTGCCAGCAGTTTATCCCAGGGGGTAAGCTACGAGCAGTACTTC. The encoded protein is CASSLSQGVSYEQYF.

This rearrangement joins TRBV29-1 to TRBJ2-5, with TRBD2 identical over 9 bases. The CDR3 length is 15 residues. The V and J ends lost 0 bases and 11 bases, in that order; junction bases with no gene match: 13. Germline CDR1 reads SQVTM; CDR2 reads ANQGSEA. The CDR3 nucleotides are TGCAGCGTTGAAGACGTCGCTAGCGGGACTTTGGTGCAGTACTTC. Amino acids: CSVEDVASGTLVQYF.

The chain combines TRBV4-3 with TRBJ1-1, with D perhaps matching TRBD1 (5 bases). Germline V gives CDR1 LGHNA, CDR2 YSLEER. Trimming removed 4 bases at V and 10 bases at J, with 25 bases between. The CDR3 spans 16 residues. CDR3 coding DNA: TGCGCCAGCAGCCTCACTGCGGGGAGGCTACGGGGGGGAGCTTTCTTT. This translates into CASSLTAGRLRGGAFF.

This clonotype was observed at least ten times. The chain uses TRBV6-2 or TRBV6-3 and TRBJ2-3; 9 bases match TRBD1. In germline, CDR1 is MNHEY, CDR2 SVGEGT. The CDR3 has 12 amino acids. V shed 8 bases, J shed 6 bases, and the junction held 3 bases outside the gene matches. The CDR3 DNA reads as TGTGCCAGCGGACAGGGGCAGGATACGCAGTATTTT. The encoded protein is CASGQGQDTQYF.